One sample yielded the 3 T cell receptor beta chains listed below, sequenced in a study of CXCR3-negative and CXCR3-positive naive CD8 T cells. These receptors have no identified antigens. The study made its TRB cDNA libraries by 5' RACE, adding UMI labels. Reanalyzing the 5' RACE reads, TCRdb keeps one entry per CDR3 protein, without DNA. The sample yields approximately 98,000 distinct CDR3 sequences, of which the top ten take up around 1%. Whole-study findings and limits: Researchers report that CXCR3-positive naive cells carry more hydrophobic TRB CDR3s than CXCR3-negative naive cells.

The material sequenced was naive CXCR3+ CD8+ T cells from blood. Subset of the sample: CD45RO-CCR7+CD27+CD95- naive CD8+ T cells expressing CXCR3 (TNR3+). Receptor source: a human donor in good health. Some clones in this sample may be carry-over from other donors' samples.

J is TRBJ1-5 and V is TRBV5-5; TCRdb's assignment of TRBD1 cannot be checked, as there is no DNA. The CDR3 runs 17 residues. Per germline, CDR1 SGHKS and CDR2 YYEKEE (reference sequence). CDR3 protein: CASSLLPPGTGYQPQHF.

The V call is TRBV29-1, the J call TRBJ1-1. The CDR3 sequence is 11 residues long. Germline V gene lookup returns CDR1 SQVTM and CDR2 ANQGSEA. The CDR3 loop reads CSVVVNTEAFF. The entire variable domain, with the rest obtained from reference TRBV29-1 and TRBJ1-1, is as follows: SAVISQKPSRDICQRGTSLTIQCQVDSQVTMMFWYRQQPGQSLTLIATANQGSEATYESGFVIDKFPISRPNLTFSTLTVSNMSPEDSSIYLCSVVVNTEAFFGQGTRLTVV.

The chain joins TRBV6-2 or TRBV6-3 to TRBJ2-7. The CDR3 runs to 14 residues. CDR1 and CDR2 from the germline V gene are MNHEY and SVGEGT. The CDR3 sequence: CASSYSTSAHEQYF.